Following are 22 T cell receptor beta chains from one sample sequenced in a study of vaccination and CD4 T cells after COVID-19. No antigen is known for these receptors. Specified treatment: 10-day PBMC culture with coronavirus spike peptide pools or control peptides (ViraFEST assay). The Oncomine TCR Beta short-read assay generated sequence data from the DNA of cultured CD4+ T cells. MiXCR was run by TCRdb on the PCR reads, yielding one entry per CDR3 protein. Here the sample spans some 18,000 distinct CDR3 sequences, about half being singletons. The material sequenced was CD4+ T cells from blood, cultured in vitro, taken before SARS-CoV-2 vaccination. These receptor sequences come from a human donor who had recovered from COVID-19.

V gene TRBV20-1 combines with J gene TRBJ1-2; 7 positions match TRBD1. Germline V gene data show CDR1 as DFQATT and CDR2 as SNEGSKA (reference sequence). The CDR3 totals 15 residues. The junction had 13 bases not matched to a gene; V was cut back by 5 bases and J by 4 bases. The CDR3, as DNA: TGCAGTGCTTCAGATCTGACAGGGCCTGGCTATGGCTACACCTTC. This encodes CSASDLTGPGYGYTF.

The V gene is TRBV7-2, the J gene TRBJ2-7; 8 nucleotides agree with TRBD1. CDR3 length: 14 amino acids. Trimming removed 5 bases from V and 6 bases from J; junction bases left unmatched: 9. The germline CDR1 and CDR2 sequences are SGHTA and FQGNSA. The CDR3 nucleotides read TGTGCCAGCAGCCGCTCGACAGGGGAATCCGAGCAGTACTTC. Residues: CASSRSTGESEQYF. The whole variable domain, filled in from reference TRBV7-2 and TRBJ2-7, reads GAGVSQSPSNKVTEKGKDVELRCDPISGHTALYWYRQSLGQGLEFLIYFQGNSAPDKSGLPSDRFSAERTGGSVSTLTIQRTQQEDSAVYLCASSRSTGESEQYFGPGTRLTVT.

The chain joins TRBV20-1 to TRBJ2-7; 8 nucleotides match TRBD1. Germline assignment: CDR1 DFQATT and CDR2 SNEGSKA (reference sequence). Trimming removed 4 bases from V and 3 bases from J; junction bases left unmatched: 8. This CDR3 has 14 amino acids. CDR3 sequence (DNA): TGCAGTGCTACCCCAGGGGGCTTGAGCTACGAGCAGTACTTC. Translated, it gives CSATPGGLSYEQYF.

The chain couples TRBV20-1 to TRBJ1-1; D uncertain. CDR1 is DFQATT and CDR2 is SNEGSKA in the germline V gene (reference sequence). This CDR3 contains 14 residues. Trimming removed 4 bases at V and 3 bases at J, with 15 bases between. In nucleotides, the CDR3 is TGCAGTGCTATTCGAGGGAGTGAGGACACTGAAGCTTTCTTT. Translating it yields CSAIRGSEDTEAFF.

This clonotype occurred a few times. The CDR3 DNA reads TGTGCCAGCAGTGAGATCCAGGGAATCGATTCACCCCTCCACTTT. Translation gives CASSEIQGIDSPLHF. The chain uses TRBV2 and TRBJ1-6; maybe TRBD1 (5 bases). With 3 bases removed from V and 8 bases from J, the gap between germline ends came to 14 bases. Germline CDR1 and CDR2: SNHLY and FYNNEI. The CDR3 contains 15 residues.

This clonotype was seen a handful of times. The rearrangement uses TRBV11-1 and TRBJ1-1; TRBD1 matches 7 bases. CDR1 and CDR2 (germline): SGHAT, FQDESV (reference sequence). The CDR3 loop spans 16 amino acids. Trimming removed 3 bases from V and 6 bases from J; junction bases left unmatched: 13. CDR3 coding DNA: TGTGCCAGCAGCTTTGCACAGGGGCGTGGAATCCCTGAAGCTTTCTTT. It codes for CASSFAQGRGIPEAFF.

The chain joins TRBV27 to TRBJ2-2, with D possibly being TRBD1 (5 bases). V was shortened by 4 bases and J by 3 bases, with 21 bases between the two germline ends. This CDR3 spans 18 amino acids. Germline V gives CDR1 MNHEY, CDR2 SMNVEV (reference sequence). CDR3 region: CASSWGSDNPRDTGELFF. The CDR3 nucleotides are TGTGCCAGCAGTTGGGGCAGTGATAATCCCAGAGACACCGGGGAGCTGTTTTTT.

The V call is TRBV29-1, the J call TRBJ2-3, with D unresolved. V lost 4 bases to trimming and J lost 5 bases, with 16 bases between them. CDR3 length: 14 residues. Germline V gene lookup returns CDR1 SQVTM and CDR2 ANQGSEA. CDR3 DNA: TGCAGCGTTGCTAAGGGCCAAGTAGGAGATACGCAGTATTTT. It codes for CSVAKGQVGDTQYF.

This chain joins TRBV2 and TRBJ2-5; D is unresolved. The V end lost 9 bases, the J end lost 3 bases, and 5 bases lay between the germline ends. Germline V gene sequence: CDR1 SNHLY, CDR2 FYNNEI. CDR3 size: 10 residues. The CDR3 region is CASEEETQYF. As DNA, the CDR3 is TGTGCCAGTGAAGAAGAGACCCAGTACTTC.

This chain links TRBV5-1 with TRBJ1-1; no clear D gene. Germline assignment: CDR1 SGHRS and CDR2 YFSETQ. There are 14 residues in the CDR3. V lost 0 bases and J 4 bases, leaving 10 bases between the germline ends. As DNA, the CDR3 is TGCGCCAGCAGCTTGGCCCGACTTGGCACTGAAGCTTTCTTT. It yields the protein CASSLARLGTEAFF.

The chain has TRBV7-9 and TRBJ1-2, with 11 bases that match TRBD1. This CDR3 has 14 amino acids. Germline trimming cut 5 bases from V and 3 bases from J; bases unmatched to any gene: 2. Germline V lookup: CDR1 SEHNR, CDR2 FQNEAQ (reference sequence). The DNA of the CDR3 is TGTGCCAGCAGCGTGGGACAGGGGGACTATGGCTACACCTTC. This sequence encodes CASSVGQGDYGYTF.

The rearrangement links TRBV6-1 to TRBJ2-1; TRBD2 is a possible D gene (5 bases). This CDR3 is built from 12 residues. V was shortened by 3 bases and J by 15 bases, with 15 bases between the two germline ends. Looked up from germline, CDR1 is MNHNS and CDR2 is SASEGT. The CDR3 reads CASSDTVRGRFF. CDR3 DNA: TGTGCCAGCAGTGATACAGTACGAGGGCGGTTCTTC.

J is TRBJ2-7 and V is TRBV6-5; D is unclear. Trimming shortened V by 3 bases and J by 0 bases, and 12 bases separated the two germline ends. The CDR3 spans 15 residues. Germline loops: CDR1 MNHEY, CDR2 SVGAGI. The CDR3 reads CASSYRALSSYEQYF. The CDR3 nucleotides read TGTGCCAGCAGTTATAGGGCCCTGAGCTCCTACGAGCAGTACTTC.

This clonotype was seen only a few times. The chain recombines TRBV14 with TRBJ1-5; unclear D gene. V was clipped by 0 bases and J by 5 bases, with 5 bases between them. CDR3 length: 13 residues. Germline values: CDR1 SGHDN, CDR2 FVKESK. Here the CDR3 DNA reads TGTGCCAGCAGCCAAGATTATGATCAGCCCCAGCATTTT. Its protein is CASSQDYDQPQHF.

This clonotype was seen more than once but under ten times. CDR3 in DNA: TGCAGTGCTAGGGGGGGATCCGAAAAACTGTTTTTT. Its translation is CSARGGSEKLFF. The V gene is TRBV20-1, the J gene TRBJ1-4, with D maybe TRBD1 (5 bases). The germline gives CDR1 DFQATT, CDR2 SNEGSKA (reference sequence). The CDR3 spans 12 residues. V was shortened by 3 bases and J by 8 bases, with 10 bases between the two germline ends.

The chain is built from TRBV7-2 and TRBJ2-1; D remains unclear. The CDR3 is 14 amino acids. V was trimmed by 3 bases and J by 2 bases, leaving 8 bases between them. Germline V gives CDR1 SGHTA, CDR2 FQGNSA. The CDR3 reads CASSFPGPYNEQFF. The CDR3 nucleotides are TGTGCCAGCAGCTTTCCCGGCCCCTACAATGAGCAGTTCTTC. Based on the CDR3 plus reference TRBV7-2 and TRBJ2-1, the full variable domain is GAGVSQSPSNKVTEKGKDVELRCDPISGHTALYWYRQSLGQGLEFLIYFQGNSAPDKSGLPSDRFSAERTGGSVSTLTIQRTQQEDSAVYLCASSFPGPYNEQFFGPGTRLTVL.

The chain has TRBV30 and TRBJ2-5, with 9 nucleotides matching TRBD1. CDR1 and CDR2 from the germline V gene are GTSNPN and SVGIG (reference sequence). The CDR3 is made up of 14 amino acids. With 5 bases clipped from V and 2 bases from J, the junction kept 6 bases outside the gene matches. The DNA for the CDR3 is TGTGCCTGGGGGGGGACAGGGTCACAAGAGACCCAGTACTTC. It is translated as CAWGGTGSQETQYF.

V usage is TRBV6-1 and J usage is TRBJ2-1; 11 nucleotides match TRBD2. Germline values: CDR1 MNHNS, CDR2 SASEGT. The CDR3 extends over 17 amino acids. With 7 bases clipped from V and 1 base from J, the junction kept 9 bases outside the gene matches. The CDR3 loop is CASTKSTSGISYNEQFF. DNA for the CDR3: TGTGCCAGCACCAAATCGACTAGCGGGATTTCCTACAATGAGCAGTTCTTC.

The chain employs TRBV7-2 and TRBJ2-3; D gene uncertain. The V end was cut by 5 bases, the J end by 6 bases, with 6 bases between. This CDR3 is built from 11 residues. CDR1 is SGHTA and CDR2 is FQGNSA in the germline V gene. The CDR3 nucleotides read TGTGCCAGCAGCATCGGGGATACGCAGTATTTT. Its protein is CASSIGDTQYF.

The J gene is TRBJ1-2, the V gene TRBV7-2, with D unclear. This CDR3 is 14 amino acids long. The V gene lost 5 bases and the J gene lost 2 bases, with 12 bases spanning the gap. Per germline, CDR1 SGHTA and CDR2 FQGNSA. The CDR3 sequence is CASSPHRGNYGYTF. DNA of the CDR3: TGTGCCAGCAGCCCCCATAGAGGAAACTATGGCTACACCTTC.

This clonotype has just a few counts. J is TRBJ2-2 and V is TRBV20-1, with D unclear. This CDR3 spans 15 amino acids. Germline V lookup: CDR1 DFQATT, CDR2 SNEGSKA (reference sequence). V shed 0 bases and J shed 4 bases, with 12 bases lying between them. CDR3 DNA sequence: TGCAGTGCTAGAGATGGGCTGAGAGTCACCGGGGAGCTGTTTTTT. It codes for CSARDGLRVTGELFF.

This clonotype was detected only once. The rearrangement links TRBV10-3 to TRBJ2-5; 7 bases are a match to TRBD2. Germline V lookup: CDR1 ENHRY, CDR2 SYGVKD. The CDR3 has 16 residues. V was clipped by 3 bases and J by 1 base; unmatched bases: 8. CDR3 DNA: TGTGCCATCAGTGATCCGGGGAGGGACCTCCAAGAGACCCAGTACTTC. Translated, it gives CAISDPGRDLQETQYF.